This TCR beta chain came from a study of blood T cell repertoires in COVID-19. Study-level information: Samples representing acute and convalescent COVID-19 were sourced from the United States, Italy and Spain. T cells, B-cell-depleted T cells, or PBMCs supplied cDNA or gDNA.

Original analysis: How many nucleated cells were present was estimated from reference gene primer amplification. The data were produced by immunoSEQ multiplex PCR, yet TCRdb's version contains in-frame clones alone and is incomplete. V, J and clone size were drawn from that table, and D and trimming were deduced from the DNA. The sample has about 170,000 clones; 80% to 85% are singletons. J gave up 2 bases and V 3 bases, and 6 bases lay outside the gene matches. In germline, CDR1 is LNHDA, CDR2 SQIVND (reference sequence). The CDR3 runs 15 residues. This sequence originates from a man in his 70s with active or convalescent COVID-19. Sequences were obtained from peripheral blood. The genes are TRBV19 and TRBJ1-2, with 7 bases aligning to TRBD1. In DNA form, the CDR3 reads TGTGCCAGTAGTATGTGGGACAGACCGAACTATGGCTACACCTTC. Protein sequence: CASSMWDRPNYGYTF. Complete variable domain (other parts from reference TRBV19 and TRBJ1-2): DGGITQSPKYLFRKEGQNVTLSCEQNLNHDAMYWYRQDPGQGLRLIYYSQIVNDFQKGDIAEGYSVSREKKESFPLTVTSAQKNPTAFYLCASSMWDRPNYGYTFGSGTRLTVV.